The 2 T cell receptor beta chains in this list originate from one sample, sequenced in a study of T-cell reconstitution after alpha-beta-depleted transplantation in children. Researchers prepared the TCRbeta library using unique molecular identifiers, the study reports. TCRdb redid the calling of the PCR reads with MiXCR, one entry per CDR3 protein. The table records 530,000 or so distinct CDR3 sequences, 27% of them present only once. Here the sequenced sample was PBMCs, taken before TCRalphabeta/CD19-depleted stem cell transplant. These receptors were obtained from a boy under two years old with Wiskott-Aldrich syndrome, due to receive a stem cell transplant.

This chain uses TRBV20-1 with TRBJ2-1; a possible D gene is TRBD2 (6 bases). CDR3 length equals 13 residues. V lost 5 bases and J 7 bases, leaving 15 bases between the germline ends. Germline lookup yields CDR1 DFQATT and CDR2 SNEGSKA (reference sequence). Here the CDR3 reads CSAARTTGNEQFF. The CDR3 region has the DNA TGCAGTGCTGCCCGGACTACGGGGAATGAGCAGTTCTTC.

The CDR3 region has the DNA TGTGCCAGCAGCGCCAGAGGAAACGCCTACAATGAGCAGTTCTTC. This gives the protein CASSARGNAYNEQFF. V gene TRBV3-1 combines with J gene TRBJ2-1; D gene ambiguous. The V gene lost 5 bases and the J gene lost 2 bases, with 13 bases spanning the gap. The germline V gene encodes CDR1 LGHDT and CDR2 YNNKEL (reference sequence). The CDR3 totals 15 residues.